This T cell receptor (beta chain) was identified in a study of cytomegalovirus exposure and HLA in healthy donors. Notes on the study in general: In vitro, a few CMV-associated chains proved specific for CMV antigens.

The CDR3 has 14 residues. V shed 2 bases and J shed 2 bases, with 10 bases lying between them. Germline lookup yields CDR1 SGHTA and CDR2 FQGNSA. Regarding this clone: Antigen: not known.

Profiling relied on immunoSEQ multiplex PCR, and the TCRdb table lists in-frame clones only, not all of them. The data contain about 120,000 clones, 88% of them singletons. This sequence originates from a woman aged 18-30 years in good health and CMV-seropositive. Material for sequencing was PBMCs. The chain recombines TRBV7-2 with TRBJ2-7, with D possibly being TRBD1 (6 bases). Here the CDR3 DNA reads TGTGCCAGCAGCTTATCCGGGACACCCTACGAGCAGTACTTC. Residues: CASSLSGTPYEQYF.